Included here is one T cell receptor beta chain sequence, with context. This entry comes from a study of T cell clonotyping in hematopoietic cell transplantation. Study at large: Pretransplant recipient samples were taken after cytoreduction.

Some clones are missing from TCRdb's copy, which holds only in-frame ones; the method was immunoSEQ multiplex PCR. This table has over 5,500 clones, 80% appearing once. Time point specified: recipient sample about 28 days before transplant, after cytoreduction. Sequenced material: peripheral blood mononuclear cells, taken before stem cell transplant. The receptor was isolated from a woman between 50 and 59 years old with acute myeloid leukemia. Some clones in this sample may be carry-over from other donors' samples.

The CDR3 sequence is CASSVASSGGSYEQYF. In DNA, the CDR3 is TGTGCCAGCAGCGTAGCGTCCAGCGGGGGCTCCTACGAGCAGTACTTC. The rearrangement joins TRBV9 to TRBJ2-7, with 8 bases fitting TRBD2. V shed 0 bases, J shed 0 bases, and the junction held 5 bases outside the gene matches. The germline gives CDR1 SGDLS, CDR2 YYNGEE. The CDR3 spans 16 residues.